This entry is about one T cell receptor beta chain. V was shortened by 3 bases and J by 8 bases, with 13 bases between the two germline ends. Germline V gene sequence: CDR1 MDHEN, CDR2 SYDVKM. The CDR3 sequence is 13 residues long. The sample is drawn from a study of OX40 agonist ivuxolimab in advanced cancers. Method: immunoSEQ multiplex PCR; TCRdb's copy keeps in-frame clones and lacks some. The table has about 93,000 clones, 90% to 95% seen once. Sequencing used CD4+ or CD8+ T cells sorted from blood, obtained in a trial of the OX40 agonist ivuxolimab. The receptor was isolated from an adult with an advanced solid tumor such as melanoma, head and neck, liver or kidney cancer. The chain employs TRBV28 and TRBJ1-1, with D unresolved. The CDR3 region has the DNA TGTGCCAGCAGTTTCCAGATGCGGATAGAAGCTTTCTTT. The encoded protein is CASSFQMRIEAFF.